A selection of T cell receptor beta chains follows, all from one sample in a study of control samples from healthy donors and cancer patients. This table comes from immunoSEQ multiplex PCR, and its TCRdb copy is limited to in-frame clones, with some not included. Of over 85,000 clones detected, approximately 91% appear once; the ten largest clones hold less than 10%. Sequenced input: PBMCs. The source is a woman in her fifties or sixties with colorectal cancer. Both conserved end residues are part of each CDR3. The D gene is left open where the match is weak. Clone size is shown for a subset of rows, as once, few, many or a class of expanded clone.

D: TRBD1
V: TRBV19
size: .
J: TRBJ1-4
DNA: TGTGCCAGTAGTGACGGGACAGCAAATGAAAAACTGTTTTTT
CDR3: CASSDGTANEKLFF

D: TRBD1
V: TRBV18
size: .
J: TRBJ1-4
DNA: TGTGCCAGCTCACGGACAGGGCCAAATGAAAAACTGTTTTTT
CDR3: CASSRTGPNEKLFF

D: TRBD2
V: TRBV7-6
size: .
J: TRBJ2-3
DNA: TGTGCCAGCAGCTTACTAGCGGGGGCCACAGATACGCAGTATTTT
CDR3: CASSLLAGATDTQYF

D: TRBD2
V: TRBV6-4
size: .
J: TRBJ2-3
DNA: TGTGCCAGTTCACCTCTAGCGGGTACCACAGATACGCAGTATTTT
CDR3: CASSPLAGTTDTQYF

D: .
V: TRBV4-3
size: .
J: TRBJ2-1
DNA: TGCGCCAGCAATAGTGTAGTTAAGGAGCAGTTCTTC
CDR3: CASNSVVKEQFF

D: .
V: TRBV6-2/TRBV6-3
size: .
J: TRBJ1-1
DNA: TGTGCCAGCAGTTACTCGTCTGGGAGCACTGAAGCTTTCTTT
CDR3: CASSYSSGSTEAFF

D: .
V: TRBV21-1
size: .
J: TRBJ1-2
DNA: TGTGCCAGCAGCAAATTCAACGCAGACAAATTCGGGTATGGCTACACCTTC
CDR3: CASSKFNADKFGYGYTF

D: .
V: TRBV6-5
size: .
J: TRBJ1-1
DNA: TGTGCCAGCAGGAAACTCGGACACCCAAACACTGAAGCTTTCTTT
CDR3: CASRKLGHPNTEAFF

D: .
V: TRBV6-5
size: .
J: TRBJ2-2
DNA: TGTGCCAGCAGTTACTCGGCGGGGCGATCCGGGGAGCTGTTTTTT
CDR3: CASSYSAGRSGELFF

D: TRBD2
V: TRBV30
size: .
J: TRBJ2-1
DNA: TGTGCCTGGACTTTAGCGGGGGGAAGCAATGAGCAGTTCTTC
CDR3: CAWTLAGGSNEQFF

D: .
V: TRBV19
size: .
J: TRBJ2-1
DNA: TGTGCCAGTAGTACAATGAGAGGACCCCCCACGGAGCAGTTCTTC
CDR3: CASSTMRGPPTEQFF

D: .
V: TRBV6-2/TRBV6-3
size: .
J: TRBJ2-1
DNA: TGTGCCAGCAGTTACGGGCAGGCTTGGGATGAGCAGTTCTTC
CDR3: CASSYGQAWDEQFF

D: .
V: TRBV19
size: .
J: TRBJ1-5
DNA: TGTGCCAGTAGTGGGCAGGGAGGCAATCAGCCCCAGCATTTT
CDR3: CASSGQGGNQPQHF

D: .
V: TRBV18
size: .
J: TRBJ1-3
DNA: TGTGCCAGCTCACCATACCAGGGACGGAGCTCTGGAAACACCATATATTTT
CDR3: CASSPYQGRSSGNTIYF

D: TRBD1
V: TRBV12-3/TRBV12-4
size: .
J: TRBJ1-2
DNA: TGTGCCAGCAGCGAGACAGGGGCCTATGGCTACACCTTC
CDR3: CASSETGAYGYTF

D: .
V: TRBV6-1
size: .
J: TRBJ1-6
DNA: TGTGCCAGCAGTGAACCCCGGGCGTATTCACCCCTCCACTTT
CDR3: CASSEPRAYSPLHF

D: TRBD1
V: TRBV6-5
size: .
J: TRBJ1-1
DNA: TGTGCCAGCAGTTTTACAGGGGGGACTGAAGCTTTCTTT
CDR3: CASSFTGGTEAFF

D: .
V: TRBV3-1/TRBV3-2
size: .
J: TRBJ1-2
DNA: TGTGCCAGCAGCCAACAGGGAAGATACGGCTACACCTTC
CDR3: CASSQQGRYGYTF

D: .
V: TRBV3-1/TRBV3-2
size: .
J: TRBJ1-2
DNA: TGTGCCAGCAGCCAGCGACAGGCTCTATCCTATGGCTACACCTTC
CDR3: CASSQRQALSYGYTF

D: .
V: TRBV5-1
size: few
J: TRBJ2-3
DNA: TGCGCCAGCAGCGTTGGAGTCGGCACAGATACGCAGTATTTT
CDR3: CASSVGVGTDTQYF

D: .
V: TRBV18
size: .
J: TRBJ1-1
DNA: TGTGCCAGCTCACCATCCCCCAACACTGAAGCTTTCTTT
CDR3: CASSPSPNTEAFF

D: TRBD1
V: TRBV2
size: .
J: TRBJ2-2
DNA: TGTGCCAGCAGAGGACAGGGAGATGGGGAGCTGTTTTTT
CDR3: CASRGQGDGELFF

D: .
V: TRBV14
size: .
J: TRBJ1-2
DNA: TGTGCCAGCAGCCAAGAACCAGGGGAAGGTGACACCTTC
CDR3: CASSQEPGEGDTF

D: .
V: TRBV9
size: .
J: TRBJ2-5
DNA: TGTGCCAGCAGCGTGGAGGTTTCGGGTTCGACCCAGTACTTC
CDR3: CASSVEVSGSTQYF

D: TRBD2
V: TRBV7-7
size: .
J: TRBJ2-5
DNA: TGTGCCAGCAGCTTAGGACTAGCGGGAACAGAGACCCAGTACTTC
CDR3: CASSLGLAGTETQYF

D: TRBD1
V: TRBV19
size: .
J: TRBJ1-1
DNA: TGTGCCAGTAGTATAGTGGGGACAGCTGAAGCTTTCTTT
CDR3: CASSIVGTAEAFF

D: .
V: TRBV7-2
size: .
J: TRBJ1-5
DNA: TGTGCCAGCAGCTTTGAGGGGGTTAGGCCCCAGCATTTT
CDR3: CASSFEGVRPQHF

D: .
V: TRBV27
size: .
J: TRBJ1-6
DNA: TGTGCCAGCAGTTCCTCCCTGGGGACCCTCCACTTT
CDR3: CASSSSLGTLHF

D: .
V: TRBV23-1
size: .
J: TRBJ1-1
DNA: TGCGCCAGCAGTCAATCGCGTAGGGGAGGGAGTAGGAAGGACACTGAAGCTTTCTTT
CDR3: CASSQSRRGGSRKDTEAFF

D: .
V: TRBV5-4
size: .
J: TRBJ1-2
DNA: TGTGCCAGCAGCTTGGATGGGGGTGGCTACACCTTC
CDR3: CASSLDGGGYTF

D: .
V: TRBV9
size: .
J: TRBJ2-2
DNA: TGTGCCAGCAGCCTACAGCACACCGGGGAGCTGTTTTTT
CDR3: CASSLQHTGELFF

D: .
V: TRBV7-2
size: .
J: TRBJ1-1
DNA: TGTGCCAGCAGCTCGGACAGAGCGAACACTGAAGCTTTCTTT
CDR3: CASSSDRANTEAFF

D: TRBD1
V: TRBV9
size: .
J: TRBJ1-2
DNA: TGTGCCAGCAGCCCTCAAGACAGGGCGGCGCATGGCTACACCTTC
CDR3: CASSPQDRAAHGYTF

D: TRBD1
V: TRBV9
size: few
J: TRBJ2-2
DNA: TGTGCCAGCAGCCCATTCGGACAGGGGCACACCGGGGAGCTGTTTTTT
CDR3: CASSPFGQGHTGELFF

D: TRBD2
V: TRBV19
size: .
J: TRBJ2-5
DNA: TGTGCCAGTAGTATCTCCCCCAAAGTTAGCGGGGGGGCTGGAGAGACCCAGTACTTC
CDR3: CASSISPKVSGGAGETQYF

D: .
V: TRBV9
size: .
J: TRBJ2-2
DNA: TGTGCCAGCAGCGTAAGGGGTCTTAGGGCGGGGGCTTACACCGGGGAGCTGTTTTTT
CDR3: CASSVRGLRAGAYTGELFF

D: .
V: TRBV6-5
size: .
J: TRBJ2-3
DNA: TGTGCCAGCAGACGGACGGAGAGCACAGATACGCAGTATTTT
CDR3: CASRRTESTDTQYF

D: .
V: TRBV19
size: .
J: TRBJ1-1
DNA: TGTGCCAGTAGTTCCTGGGGACCCCCGGTCACTGAAGCTTTCTTT
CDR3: CASSSWGPPVTEAFF

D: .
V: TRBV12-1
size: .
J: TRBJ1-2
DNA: TGTGCCAGCAGCCCCCATCGGGGCCCGTCGGACTATGGCTACACCTTC
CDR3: CASSPHRGPSDYGYTF

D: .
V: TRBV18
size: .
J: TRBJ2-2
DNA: TGTGCCAGCTCACCACAGGGAACCGGGGAGCTGTTTTTT
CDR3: CASSPQGTGELFF

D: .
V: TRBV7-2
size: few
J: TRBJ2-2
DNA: TGTGCCAGCAGTTCCCTCATACAGGGCTTTACGAACACCGGGGAGCTGTTTTTT
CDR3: CASSSLIQGFTNTGELFF

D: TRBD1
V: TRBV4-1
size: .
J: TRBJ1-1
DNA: TGCGCCAGCAGCCAGGCCGGACAGGCGTCTTTATCGAACACTGAAGCTTTCTTT
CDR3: CASSQAGQASLSNTEAFF

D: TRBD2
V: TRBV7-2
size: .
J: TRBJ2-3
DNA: TGTGCCAGCAGCTGGGTTGCGGGGGCAGATACGCAGTATTTT
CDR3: CASSWVAGADTQYF

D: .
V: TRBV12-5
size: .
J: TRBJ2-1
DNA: TGTGCTAGTGGTTTGACCCCCGGGACCTCCTACAATGAGCAGTTCTTC
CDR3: CASGLTPGTSYNEQFF

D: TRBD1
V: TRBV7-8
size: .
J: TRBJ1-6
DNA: TGTGCCAGCAGCCCGACCGGGACAGCAAATTCACCCCTCCACTTT
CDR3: CASSPTGTANSPLHF

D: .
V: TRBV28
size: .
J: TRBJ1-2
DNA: TGTGCCAGCAGCTTGGAGGGTTATGGCTACACCTTC
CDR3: CASSLEGYGYTF

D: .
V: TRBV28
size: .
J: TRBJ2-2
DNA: TGTGCCAGCAGTTCGGTCGAGGAGAGGTCGTGGGGGGAGCTGTTTTTT
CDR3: CASSSVEERSWGELFF

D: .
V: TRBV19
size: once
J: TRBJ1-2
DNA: TGTGCCAGTAGAAACGCGCGATCCACCTATGGCTACACCTTC
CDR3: CASRNARSTYGYTF

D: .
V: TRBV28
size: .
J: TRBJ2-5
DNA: TGTGCCAGCAGTTTAAAGCGGGAGACCCAGTACTTC
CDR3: CASSLKRETQYF

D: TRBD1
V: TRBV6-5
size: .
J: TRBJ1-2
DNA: TGTGCCAGCACGACAGGGGTAAACTATGGCTACACCTTC
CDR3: CASTTGVNYGYTF

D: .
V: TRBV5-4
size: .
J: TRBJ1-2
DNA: TGTGCCAGCAGCTTGCTCGGTTTCGGCTATGGCTACACCTTC
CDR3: CASSLLGFGYGYTF

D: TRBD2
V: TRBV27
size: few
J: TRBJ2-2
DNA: TGTGCCAGCAGTTTATTTCTAGCGGGGGGGCGAGGCACCGGGGAGCTGTTTTTT
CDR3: CASSLFLAGGRGTGELFF

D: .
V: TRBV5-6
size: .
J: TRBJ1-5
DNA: TGTGCCAGCAGCTTGGCTCGTGCGGGAATTACTCAGCCCCAGCATTTT
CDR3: CASSLARAGITQPQHF

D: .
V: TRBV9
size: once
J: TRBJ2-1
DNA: TGTGCCAGCAGCGCCTACCCAGGGGATGAGCAGTTCTTC
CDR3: CASSAYPGDEQFF

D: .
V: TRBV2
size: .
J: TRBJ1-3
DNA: TGTGCCAGCAGTGAGGCAGTCTTCTCTGGAAACACCATATATTTT
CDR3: CASSEAVFSGNTIYF

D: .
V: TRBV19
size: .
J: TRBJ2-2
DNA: TGTGCCATCCTGGACGGGAACACCGGGGAGCTGTTTTTT
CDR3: CAILDGNTGELFF

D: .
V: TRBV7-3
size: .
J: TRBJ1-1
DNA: TGTGCCAGCAGCTTGCAGGGTGGCACTGAAGCTTTCTTT
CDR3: CASSLQGGTEAFF

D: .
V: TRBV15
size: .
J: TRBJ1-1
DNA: TGTGCCACCAGCAGAGATAGGGGCCGCCAGAACACTGAAGCTTTCTTT
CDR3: CATSRDRGRQNTEAFF

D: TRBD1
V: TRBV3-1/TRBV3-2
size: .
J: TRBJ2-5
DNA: TGTGCCAGCAGCCCCCCGCGGGTCAGGGGGGAGACCCAGTACTTC
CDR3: CASSPPRVRGETQYF

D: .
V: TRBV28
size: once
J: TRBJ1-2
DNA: TGTGCCAGCACCTTGCGAGGGAACTATGGCTACACCTTC
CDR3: CASTLRGNYGYTF